The T cell receptor (beta chain) described here comes from a study of vaccination effects on CD4 cells after COVID-19. Produced via immunoSEQ multiplex PCR; TCRdb's table is partial and in-frame only. The table has tens of thousands of clones, around 72% seen once. For this clone: The antigen remains unidentified.

Expansion of antigen-specific CD4+ T cells with viral peptide pools was carried out by the ViraFEST assay before sequencing. After less than 11 days in culture, the CD4+ T cells were isolated. Nucleocapsid antibodies were negative in the vaccine recipients, who had never had SARS-CoV-2 infection. V lost 0 bases, J lost 1 base, and 12 bases lay in between. The length of the CDR3 is 16 residues. Germline CDR1 reads SGHRS; CDR2 reads YFSETQ. The receptor's source is a human donor who received a COVID-19 vaccine. The chain joins TRBV5-1 to TRBJ2-3, with a weak D call TRBD2 (6 bases). The sequencing used CD4+ T cells from PBMCs cultured with HCoV-OC43 spike peptides, collected before COVID-19 vaccination. The subset was: HCoV-OC43 spike overlapping peptide pool stimulation. The CDR3 reads CASSLVAGPGTDTQYF. The CDR3 coding sequence is TGCGCCAGCAGCTTGGTTGCGGGACCAGGCACAGATACGCAGTATTTT.